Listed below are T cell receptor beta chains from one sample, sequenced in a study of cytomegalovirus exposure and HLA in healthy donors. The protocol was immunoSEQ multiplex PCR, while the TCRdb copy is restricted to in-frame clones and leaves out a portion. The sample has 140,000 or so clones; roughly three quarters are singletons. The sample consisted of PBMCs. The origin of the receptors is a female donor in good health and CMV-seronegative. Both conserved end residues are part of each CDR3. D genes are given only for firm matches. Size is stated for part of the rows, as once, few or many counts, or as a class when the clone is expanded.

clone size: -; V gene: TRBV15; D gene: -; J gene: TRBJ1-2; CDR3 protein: CATSRDIQGYGYTF; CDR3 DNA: TGTGCCACCAGCAGAGATATCCAGGGATATGGCTACACCTTC
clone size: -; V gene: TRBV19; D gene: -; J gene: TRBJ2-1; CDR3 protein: CATQGRWYNEQFF; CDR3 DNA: TGTGCCACGCAGGGAAGGTGGTACAATGAGCAGTTCTTC
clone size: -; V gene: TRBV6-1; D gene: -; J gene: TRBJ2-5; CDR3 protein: CASTTAGWETQYF; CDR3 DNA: TGTGCCAGCACCACGGCGGGGTGGGAGACCCAGTACTTC
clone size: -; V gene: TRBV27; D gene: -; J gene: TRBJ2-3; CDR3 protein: CASSEVAPGGTDTQYF; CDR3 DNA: TGTGCCAGCAGTGAAGTAGCGCCGGGGGGCACAGATACGCAGTATTTT
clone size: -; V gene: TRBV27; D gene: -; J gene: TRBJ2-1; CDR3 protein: CASSLSRGKGVSYNEQFF; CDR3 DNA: TGTGCCAGCAGTTTATCTAGGGGGAAGGGGGTCTCCTACAATGAGCAGTTCTTC
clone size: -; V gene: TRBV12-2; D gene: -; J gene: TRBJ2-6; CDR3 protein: CASRCTGDGANVLTF; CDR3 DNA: TGTGCAAGTCGCTGTACAGGAGATGGGGCCAACGTCCTGACTTTC
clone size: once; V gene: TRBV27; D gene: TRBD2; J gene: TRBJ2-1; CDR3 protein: CASSSIAGGPSEQFF; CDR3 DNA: TGTGCCAGCAGTTCCATAGCGGGAGGGCCATCTGAGCAGTTCTTC
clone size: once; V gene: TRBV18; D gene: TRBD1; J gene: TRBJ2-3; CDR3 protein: CASSRKQGHTQYF; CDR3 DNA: TGTGCCAGCTCACGAAAACAGGGGCATACGCAGTATTTT
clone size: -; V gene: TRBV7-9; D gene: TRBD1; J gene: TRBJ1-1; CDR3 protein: CASSPRQRTGGNTEAFF; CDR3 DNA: TGTGCCAGCAGCCCCCGCCAGAGGACAGGGGGGAACACTGAAGCTTTCTTT
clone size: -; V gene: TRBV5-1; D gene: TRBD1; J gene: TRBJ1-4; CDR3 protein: CATFSTDTGAEKLFF; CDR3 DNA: TGCGCCACCTTTTCTACTGACACAGGGGCTGAAAAACTGTTTTTT
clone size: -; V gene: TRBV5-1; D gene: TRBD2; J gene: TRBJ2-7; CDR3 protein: CASSRTSGSGYEQYF; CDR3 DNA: TGCGCCAGCAGCCGGACTAGCGGGAGCGGTTACGAGCAGTACTTC
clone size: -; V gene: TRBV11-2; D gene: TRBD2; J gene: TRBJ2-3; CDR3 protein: CASSPRTSGKQYF; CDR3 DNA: TGTGCCAGCAGCCCCCGGACTAGCGGAAAGCAGTATTTT
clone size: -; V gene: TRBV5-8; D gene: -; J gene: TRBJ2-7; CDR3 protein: CASTYPTATNYEQYF; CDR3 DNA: TGTGCCAGCACCTATCCGACAGCAACTAACTACGAGCAGTACTTC
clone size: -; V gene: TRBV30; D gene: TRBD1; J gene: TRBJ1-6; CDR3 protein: CASSTGYNSPLHF; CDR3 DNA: TGTGCCTCCTCGACAGGGTATAATTCACCCCTCCACTTT
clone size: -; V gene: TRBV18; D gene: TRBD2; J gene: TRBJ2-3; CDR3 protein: CASSSLAGDTDTQYF; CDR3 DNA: TGTGCCAGCTCCTCATTAGCGGGAGACACAGATACGCAGTATTTT
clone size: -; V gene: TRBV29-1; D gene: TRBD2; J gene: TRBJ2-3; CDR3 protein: CSVEDPSGADTQYF; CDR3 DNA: TGCAGCGTTGAAGATCCTAGCGGGGCAGATACGCAGTATTTT
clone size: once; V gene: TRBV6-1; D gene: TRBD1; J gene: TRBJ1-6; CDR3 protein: CASQPGQGIVPLHF; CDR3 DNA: TGTGCCAGCCAGCCGGGACAGGGGATCGTACCCCTCCACTTT